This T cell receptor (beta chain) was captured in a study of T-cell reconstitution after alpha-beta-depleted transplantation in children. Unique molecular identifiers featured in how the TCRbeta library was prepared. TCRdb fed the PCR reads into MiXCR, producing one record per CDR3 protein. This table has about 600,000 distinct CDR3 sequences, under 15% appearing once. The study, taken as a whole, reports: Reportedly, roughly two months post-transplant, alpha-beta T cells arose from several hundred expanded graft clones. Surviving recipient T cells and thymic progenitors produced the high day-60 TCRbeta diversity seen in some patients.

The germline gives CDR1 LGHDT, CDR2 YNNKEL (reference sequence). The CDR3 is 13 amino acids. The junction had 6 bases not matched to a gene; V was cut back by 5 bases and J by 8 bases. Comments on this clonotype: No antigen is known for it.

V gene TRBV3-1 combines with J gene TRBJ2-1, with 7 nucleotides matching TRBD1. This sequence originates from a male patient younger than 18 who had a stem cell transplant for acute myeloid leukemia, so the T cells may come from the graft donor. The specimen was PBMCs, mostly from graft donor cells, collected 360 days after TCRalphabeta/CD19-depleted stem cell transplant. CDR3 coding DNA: TGTGCCAGCAGCGACCGACAGGGTGATGAGCAGTTCTTC. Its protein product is CASSDRQGDEQFF.